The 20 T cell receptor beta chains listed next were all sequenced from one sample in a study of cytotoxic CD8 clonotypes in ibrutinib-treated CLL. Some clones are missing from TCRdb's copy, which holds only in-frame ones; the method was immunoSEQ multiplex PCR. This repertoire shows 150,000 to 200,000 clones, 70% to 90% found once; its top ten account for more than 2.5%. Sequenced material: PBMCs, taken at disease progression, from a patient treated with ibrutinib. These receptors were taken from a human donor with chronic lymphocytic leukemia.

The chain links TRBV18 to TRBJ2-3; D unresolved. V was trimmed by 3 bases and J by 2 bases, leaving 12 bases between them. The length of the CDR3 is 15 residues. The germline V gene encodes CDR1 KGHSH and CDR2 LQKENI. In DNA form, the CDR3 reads TGTGCCAGCTCACCCTCCGGTCTCTCCACAGATACGCAGTATTTT. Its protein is CASSPSGLSTDTQYF.

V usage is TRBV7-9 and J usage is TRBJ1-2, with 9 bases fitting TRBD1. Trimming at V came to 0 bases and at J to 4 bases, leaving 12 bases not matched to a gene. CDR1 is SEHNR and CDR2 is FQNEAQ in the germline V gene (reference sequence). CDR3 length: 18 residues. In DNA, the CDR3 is TGTGCCAGCAGCTTAGCCCGACAGGGGGGCGTAGGGGGCTATGGCTACACCTTC. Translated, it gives CASSLARQGGVGGYGYTF.

The CDR3 nucleotides read TGCGCCAGCAGCCGAGGGACTAGCGGGAGAGACAAAAACATTCAGTACTTC. It encodes CASSRGTSGRDKNIQYF. This chain connects TRBV4-3 to TRBJ2-4, with 14 positions matching TRBD2. The germline V gene encodes CDR1 LGHNA and CDR2 YSLEER. J lost 3 bases, V lost 4 bases, and 5 bases had no gene match. This CDR3 region has 17 residues.

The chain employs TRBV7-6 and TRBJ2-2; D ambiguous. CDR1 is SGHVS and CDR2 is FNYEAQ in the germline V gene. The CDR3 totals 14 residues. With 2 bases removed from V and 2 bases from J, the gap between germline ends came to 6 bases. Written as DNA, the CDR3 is TGTGCCAGCAGCTTATCGAGAAACACCGGGGAGCTGTTTTTT. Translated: CASSLSRNTGELFF.

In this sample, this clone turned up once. The CDR3, as DNA: TGTGCCAGCCCCCCCCGCGGGCAGAACACCGGGGAGCTGTTTTTT. Its translation: CASPPRGQNTGELFF. The V call is TRBV7-2, the J call TRBJ2-2, with D possibly being TRBD2 (5 bases). Trimming pared 8 bases from V and 1 base from J, leaving 14 bases between. The CDR3 length is 15 residues. CDR1 and CDR2 (germline): SGHTA, FQGNSA.

Here the CDR3 reads CASSSVQGSYGYTF. CDR3 in DNA: TGTGCCAGCAGCTCTGTACAGGGGTCCTATGGCTACACCTTC. V gene TRBV11-2 combines with J gene TRBJ1-2; 7 nucleotides agree with TRBD1. Germline V gene lookup returns CDR1 SGHAT and CDR2 FQNNGV. V was clipped by 4 bases and J by 4 bases; unmatched bases: 6. The CDR3 spans 14 residues. Complete variable domain (other parts from reference TRBV11-2 and TRBJ1-2): EAGVAQSPRYKIIEKRQSVAFWCNPISGHATLYWYQQILGQGPKLLIQFQNNGVVDDSQLPKDRFSAERLKGVDSTLKIQPAKLEDSAVYLCASSSVQGSYGYTFGSGTRLTVV.

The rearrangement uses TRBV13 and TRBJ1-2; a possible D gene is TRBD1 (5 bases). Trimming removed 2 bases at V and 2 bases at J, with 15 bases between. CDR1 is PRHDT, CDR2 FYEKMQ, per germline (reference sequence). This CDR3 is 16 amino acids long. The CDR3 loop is CASSLMVRGRNYGYTF. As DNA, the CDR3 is TGTGCCAGCAGCTTAATGGTTCGGGGCAGGAACTATGGCTACACCTTC.

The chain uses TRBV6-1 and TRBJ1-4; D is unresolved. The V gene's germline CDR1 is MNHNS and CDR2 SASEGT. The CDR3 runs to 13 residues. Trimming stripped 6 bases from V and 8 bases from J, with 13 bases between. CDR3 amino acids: CASSRRVEEKLFF. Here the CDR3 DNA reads TGTGCCAGCAGCCGCCGGGTCGAGGAAAAACTGTTTTTT.

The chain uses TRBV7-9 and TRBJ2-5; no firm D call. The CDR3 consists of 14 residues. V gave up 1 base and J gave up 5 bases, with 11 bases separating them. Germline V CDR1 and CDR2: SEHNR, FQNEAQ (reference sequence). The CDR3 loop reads CASSLDVGWETQYF. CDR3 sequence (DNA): TGTGCCAGCAGCTTAGATGTAGGGTGGGAGACCCAGTACTTC. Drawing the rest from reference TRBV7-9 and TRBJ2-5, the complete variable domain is DTGVSQNPRHKITKRGQNVTFRCDPISEHNRLYWYRQTLGQGPEFLTYFQNEAQLEKSRLLSDRFSAERPKGSFSTLEIQRTEQGDSAMYLCASSLDVGWETQYFGPGTRLLVL.

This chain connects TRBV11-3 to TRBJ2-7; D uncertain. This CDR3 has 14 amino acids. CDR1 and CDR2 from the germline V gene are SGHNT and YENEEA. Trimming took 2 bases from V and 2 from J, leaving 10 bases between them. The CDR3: CASSLNVFTYEQYF. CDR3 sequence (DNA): TGTGCCAGCAGCTTAAACGTCTTTACCTACGAGCAGTACTTC.

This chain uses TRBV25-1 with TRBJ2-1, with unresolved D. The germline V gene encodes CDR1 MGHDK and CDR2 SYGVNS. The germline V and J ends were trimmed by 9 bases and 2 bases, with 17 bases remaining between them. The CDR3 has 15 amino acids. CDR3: CASRRLIGTYNEQFF. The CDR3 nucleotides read TGTGCCAGTCGGCGACTGATCGGAACCTACAATGAGCAGTTCTTC.

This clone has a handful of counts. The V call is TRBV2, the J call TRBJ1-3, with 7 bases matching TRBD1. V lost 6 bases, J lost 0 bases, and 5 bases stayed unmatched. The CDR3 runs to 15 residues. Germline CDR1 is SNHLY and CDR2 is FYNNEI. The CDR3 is CASSDRDVSGNTIYF. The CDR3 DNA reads TGTGCCAGCAGCGACAGGGATGTCTCTGGAAACACCATATATTTT.

The chain's CDR3 is CASSPSLTNQGEQYF. The CDR3 region has the DNA TGCGCCAGCAGCCCCTCTTTAACCAACCAGGGGGAGCAGTACTTC. The chain employs TRBV5-1 and TRBJ2-7, with D possibly matching TRBD1 (6 bases). Germline V gives CDR1 SGHRS, CDR2 YFSETQ. This CDR3 region has 15 residues. Between the trimmed V and J ends, which lost 4 bases and 7 bases, there was a span of 21 bases.

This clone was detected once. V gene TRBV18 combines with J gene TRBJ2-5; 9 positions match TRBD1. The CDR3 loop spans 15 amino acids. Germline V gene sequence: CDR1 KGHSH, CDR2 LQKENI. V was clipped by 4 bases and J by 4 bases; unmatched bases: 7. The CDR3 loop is CASSRTGAWGETQYF. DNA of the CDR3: TGTGCCAGCTCACGGACAGGGGCTTGGGGAGAGACCCAGTACTTC.

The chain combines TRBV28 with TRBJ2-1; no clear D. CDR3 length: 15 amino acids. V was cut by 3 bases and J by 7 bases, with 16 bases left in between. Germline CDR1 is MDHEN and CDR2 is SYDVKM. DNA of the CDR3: TGTGCCAGCAGTTTTGATCCCGGCTGGGCTAATGAGCAGTTCTTC. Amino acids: CASSFDPGWANEQFF.

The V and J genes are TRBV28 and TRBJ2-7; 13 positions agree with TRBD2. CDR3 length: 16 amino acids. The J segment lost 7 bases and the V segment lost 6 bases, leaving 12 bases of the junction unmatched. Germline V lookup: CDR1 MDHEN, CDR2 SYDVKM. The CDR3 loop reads CASSRGTSGRGREQYF. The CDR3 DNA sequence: TGTGCCAGCAGCCGCGGCACTAGCGGGAGGGGGAGGGAGCAGTACTTC.

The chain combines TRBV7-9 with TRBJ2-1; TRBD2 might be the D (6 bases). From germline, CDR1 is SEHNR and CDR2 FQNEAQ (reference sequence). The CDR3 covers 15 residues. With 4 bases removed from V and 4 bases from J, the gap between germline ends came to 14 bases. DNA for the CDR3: TGTGCCAGCAGCTGGCGGGATCGGGGTTACAATGAGCAGTTCTTC. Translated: CASSWRDRGYNEQFF.

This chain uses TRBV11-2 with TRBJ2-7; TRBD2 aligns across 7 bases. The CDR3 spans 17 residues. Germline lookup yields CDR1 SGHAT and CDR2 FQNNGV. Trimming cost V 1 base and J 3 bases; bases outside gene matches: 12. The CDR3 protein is CASSLAAFSAGVYEQYF. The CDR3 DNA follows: TGTGCCAGCAGCTTAGCGGCATTTTCGGCGGGAGTCTACGAGCAGTACTTC. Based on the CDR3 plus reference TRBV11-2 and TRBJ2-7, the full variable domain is EAGVAQSPRYKIIEKRQSVAFWCNPISGHATLYWYQQILGQGPKLLIQFQNNGVVDDSQLPKDRFSAERLKGVDSTLKIQPAKLEDSAVYLCASSLAAFSAGVYEQYFGPGTRLTVT.

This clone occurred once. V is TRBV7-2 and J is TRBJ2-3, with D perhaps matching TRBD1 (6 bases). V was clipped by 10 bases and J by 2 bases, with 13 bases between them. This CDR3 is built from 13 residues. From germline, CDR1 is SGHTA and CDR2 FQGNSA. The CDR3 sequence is CATRTANTDTQYF. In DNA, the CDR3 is TGTGCCACCCGGACAGCCAACACAGATACGCAGTATTTT.

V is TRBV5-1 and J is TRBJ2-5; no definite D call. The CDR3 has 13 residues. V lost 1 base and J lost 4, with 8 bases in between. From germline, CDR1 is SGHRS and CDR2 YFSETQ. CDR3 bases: TGCGCCAGCAGCTTGCAGACGGGAGAGACCCAGTACTTC. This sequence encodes CASSLQTGETQYF.